The 19 T cell receptor beta chains reported below all come from one sample, sequenced in a study of Graves' ophthalmopathy and Graves' hyperthyroidism. Using RNA transcripts, the TCR beta CDR3 regions were amplified. First-round RT-PCR employed HTBI primers, with a second-round multiplex PCR after it. TCRdb itself ran the multiplex PCR reads through MiXCR, one entry per CDR3 protein. This sample has hundreds of thousands of distinct CDR3 sequences; 20% to 25% occur once, and the top ten carry roughly 3%. The sequenced material came from peripheral blood. These receptors were taken from a woman aged 18-29 years with stable Graves' hyperthyroidism.

This clonotype was found many times. V usage is TRBV6-1 and J usage is TRBJ2-5, with 8 bases lining up with TRBD2. The germline gives CDR1 MNHNS, CDR2 SASEGT. After removal of 3 bases from V and 5 bases from J, the junction contained 8 bases not matched to a gene. This CDR3 has 15 amino acids. The CDR3 loop is CASSDQAGVGETQYF. CDR3 coding DNA: TGTGCCAGCAGTGATCAAGCGGGAGTGGGGGAGACCCAGTACTTC.

This clonotype showed up many times. This rearrangement joins TRBV12-3 or TRBV12-4 to TRBJ2-2, with 8 bases fitting TRBD2. V shed 2 bases, J shed 7 bases, and the junction held 12 bases outside the gene matches. CDR3 length: 17 residues. CDR3 residues: CASSLKTGTSGGGELFF. DNA of the CDR3: TGTGCCAGCAGTTTAAAGACCGGGACTAGTGGAGGCGGGGAGCTGTTTTTT.

This clonotype occurred many times. The CDR3 DNA sequence: TGTGCCAGCAGTCCACAGGGGTTGGGGTCTCGAGAGACCCAGTACTTC. Protein sequence: CASSPQGLGSRETQYF. The chain is built from TRBV12-3 or TRBV12-4 and TRBJ2-5; 7 bases match TRBD1. The CDR3 extends over 16 amino acids. The trim removed 5 bases at V and 4 bases at J, leaving 13 bases unmatched.

This clonotype was seen repeatedly, ten times or more. CDR3 region: CASTRDRESLVDETQYF. The CDR3, as DNA: TGTGCCAGCACCCGGGACAGGGAATCCCTGGTCGACGAGACCCAGTACTTC. The V call is TRBV12-3 or TRBV12-4, the J call TRBJ2-5; the match to TRBD1 covers 9 bases. Trimming at V came to 7 bases and at J to 5 bases, leaving 17 bases not matched to a gene. CDR3 length equals 17 residues.

This clonotype appeared a single time. This sequence joins TRBV18 and TRBJ2-2; D is unresolved. Germline CDR1 is KGHSH and CDR2 is LQKENI. The CDR3 runs to 17 residues. The germline V and J ends were trimmed by 1 base and 3 bases, with 15 bases remaining between them. In DNA form, the CDR3 reads TGTGCCAGCTCACCACAGACGGTCGGCGAACACACCGGGGAGCTGTTTTTT. Translated: CASSPQTVGEHTGELFF.

Ten or more counts support this clonotype. The J gene is TRBJ2-2, the V gene TRBV20-1; D could derive from TRBD1 or TRBD2 (6 bases each). V dropped 1 base and J dropped 4 bases, with 19 bases sitting between them. This CDR3 has 17 residues. The germline V gene encodes CDR1 DFQATT and CDR2 SNEGSKA (reference sequence). The CDR3 protein is CSARGVAGRGGTGELFF. CDR3 in DNA: TGCAGTGCTAGAGGTGTCGCGGGGCGAGGGGGCACCGGGGAGCTGTTTTTT.

The J gene is TRBJ1-6, the V gene TRBV20-1; 8 bases fit TRBD1. In germline, CDR1 is DFQATT, CDR2 SNEGSKA (reference sequence). This CDR3 comprises 13 residues. Unmatched junction bases numbered 6, after V lost 5 bases and J lost 9 bases. CDR3 in amino acids: CSAYTGGGSPLHF. The CDR3 coding sequence is TGCAGTGCTTATACAGGGGGAGGTTCACCCCTCCACTTT.

In its sample, this clonotype was seen many times. The chain recombines TRBV15 with TRBJ2-4; possibly TRBD1 or TRBD2 for D (5 bases each). V was pared by 4 bases and J by 3 bases, with 19 bases between. Germline V gives CDR1 LNHNV, CDR2 YYDKDF (reference sequence). This CDR3 comprises 17 residues. This CDR3 reads CATSIISGGWDKNIQYF. CDR3 nucleotides: TGTGCCACCAGCATTATAAGTGGGGGTTGGGACAAAAACATTCAGTACTTC.

This clonotype was counted at least ten times. The rearrangement joins TRBV7-8 to TRBJ2-5; D is unclear. Germline V lookup: CDR1 SGHVS, CDR2 FQNEAQ. Trimming shortened V by 3 bases and J by 1 base, and 9 bases separated the two germline ends. The CDR3 extends over 14 amino acids. CDR3 region: CASSFRVGQETQYF. CDR3 nucleotide sequence: TGTGCCAGCAGCTTCCGGGTTGGCCAAGAGACCCAGTACTTC.

This sequence joins TRBV20-1 and TRBJ1-1; 11 nucleotides match TRBD1. V trimming: 3 bases; J trimming: 6 bases; junction bases outside the gene matches: 3. Germline V gives CDR1 DFQATT, CDR2 SNEGSKA (reference sequence). This CDR3 is 13 amino acids long. The CDR3 DNA reads TGCAGTGCTAGCGGACAGGGGGCTTCTGAAGCTTTCTTT. Protein sequence: CSASGQGASEAFF.

There are many counts of this clonotype. In DNA form, the CDR3 reads TGTGCCAGCAGATCTAGCGGGAGTCTTGGTATAGTTGGGTACGAGCAGTACTTC. Amino acids: CASRSSGSLGIVGYEQYF. The V and J genes are TRBV7-8 and TRBJ2-7; 10 positions match TRBD2. This CDR3 has 18 residues. J was trimmed by 4 bases and V by 6 bases; bases with no gene match: 18. The germline V gene encodes CDR1 SGHVS and CDR2 FQNEAQ.

The table lists this clonotype with many counts. This sequence joins TRBV27 and TRBJ2-7; TRBD2 matches 8 bases. The germline gives CDR1 MNHEY, CDR2 SMNVEV (reference sequence). With 2 bases clipped from V and 0 bases from J, the junction kept 6 bases outside the gene matches. The CDR3 has 16 residues. CDR3 bases: TGTGCCAGCAGTTTAGCCCCCCTAGCGGGCTCCTACGAGCAGTACTTC. Encoded protein: CASSLAPLAGSYEQYF.

This clonotype appeared many times. The chain carries TRBV5-1 and TRBJ1-1; no clear D gene. CDR1 is SGHRS and CDR2 is YFSETQ in the germline V gene. This CDR3 is built from 13 residues. V dropped 1 base and J dropped 4 bases, with 8 bases sitting between them. The CDR3 spells CASSLSSRTEAFF. The CDR3 region has the DNA TGCGCCAGCAGCTTGTCATCCCGCACTGAAGCTTTCTTT.

This clonotype was detected ten times or more. The chain couples TRBV18 to TRBJ2-7, with D uncertain. This CDR3 region has 13 residues. CDR1 is KGHSH, CDR2 LQKENI, per germline. V was clipped by 2 bases and J by 4 bases, with 9 bases between them. CDR3 protein: CASSPDTQYEQYF. Here the CDR3 DNA reads TGTGCCAGCTCACCAGATACTCAGTACGAGCAGTACTTC. Drawing the rest from reference TRBV18 and TRBJ2-7, the complete variable domain is NAGVMQNPRHLVRRRGQEARLRCSPMKGHSHVYWYRQLPEEGLKFMVYLQKENIIDESGMPKERFSAEFPKEGPSILRIQQVVRGDSAAYFCASSPDTQYEQYFGPGTRLTVT.

This clonotype has at least ten counts. J is TRBJ2-7 and V is TRBV9; 12 nucleotides match TRBD1. CDR1 and CDR2 (germline): SGDLS, YYNGEE. V trimming: 2 bases; J trimming: 7 bases; junction bases outside the gene matches: 13. This CDR3 is built from 17 residues. DNA for the CDR3: TGTGCCAGCAGCGTTGGGACCCCGGGACAGGGGGCGTTTGAGCAGTACTTC. Residues: CASSVGTPGQGAFEQYF.

Only a few counts were recorded for this clonotype. The CDR3 loop reads CASSQDLIAGAYEQYF. DNA for the CDR3: TGTGCCAGCAGCCAAGATTTGATCGCGGGGGCCTACGAGCAGTACTTC. V and J are TRBV4-2 and TRBJ2-7; 7 bases align to TRBD2. CDR3 size: 16 residues. V gave up 0 bases and J gave up 2 bases; unmatched junction bases: 7. Germline V gene data show CDR1 as LGHNA and CDR2 as YNFKEQ.

V gene TRBV7-8 combines with J gene TRBJ2-7; tentative D call: TRBD2 (5 bases). The CDR3 has 16 amino acids. Germline CDR1 reads SGHVS; CDR2 reads FQNEAQ. V shed 0 bases and J shed 1 base, with 13 bases lying between them. The CDR3 coding sequence is TGTGCCAGCAGCTTAGCGCGGGCAGTAGCTTCCTACGAGCAGTACTTC. Its translation: CASSLARAVASYEQYF.

This clonotype was recorded many times. A junction boundary mismatches the germline segment, possibly from a read error. The J gene is TRBJ2-5, the V gene TRBV11-2, with TRBD2 identical over 10 bases. This CDR3 region has 14 residues. CDR1 and CDR2 from the germline V gene are SGHAT and FQNNGV. CDR3 residues: CASSLAGGQETQYF. The CDR3 DNA is TGTGCCAGCAGTTTAGCGGGAGGACAAGAGACCCAGTACTTC.

This clonotype has just a few counts. The V and J genes are TRBV30 and TRBJ1-2, with unresolved D. V was pared by 0 bases and J by 5 bases, with 10 bases between. The CDR3 loop spans 13 amino acids. The germline CDR1 and CDR2 sequences are GTSNPN and SVGIG (reference sequence). CDR3 in amino acids: CAWSVHGGYGYTF. Here the CDR3 DNA reads TGTGCCTGGAGTGTACACGGAGGGTATGGCTACACCTTC.